This entry lists 26 T cell receptor beta chains sequenced from one sample in a study of T-cell reconstitution after alpha-beta-depleted transplantation in children. The TCRbeta library incorporated unique molecular identifiers. MiXCR, applied by TCRdb to the PCR reads, yields one record per CDR3 protein. The data contain around 580,000 distinct CDR3 sequences, roughly 23% of them seen just once; the ten biggest clones take up less than 15%. The sequencing here drew on PBMCs, mostly from graft donor cells, taken 360 days after TCRalphabeta/CD19-depleted stem cell transplant. These receptors all stem from a boy under two years old who had a stem cell transplant for acute myeloid leukemia, so the T cells may come from the graft donor.

The rearrangement joins TRBV20-1 to TRBJ2-1; possibly TRBD1 for D (6 bases). V was cut by 8 bases and J by 4 bases, with 21 bases left in between. There are 15 residues in the CDR3. Germline CDR1 DFQATT, CDR2 SNEGSKA (reference sequence). CDR3 amino acids: CSSVGATGDYNEQFF. CDR3 DNA: TGCAGTTCCGTGGGTGCGACAGGCGATTACAATGAGCAGTTCTTC.

This clonotype occurred many times. The chain uses TRBV7-9 and TRBJ1-1; 8 bases are a match to TRBD1. The CDR3 extends over 15 amino acids. V was pared by 6 bases and J by 4 bases, with 10 bases of the junction left unmatched. CDR1 and CDR2 from the germline V gene are SEHNR and FQNEAQ (reference sequence). The CDR3 loop reads CASRAETGEGTEAFF. The CDR3 nucleotides are TGTGCCAGCAGGGCCGAGACAGGGGAGGGCACTGAAGCTTTCTTT.

This clonotype was counted at least ten times. The gene calls are TRBV7-9 and TRBJ2-5; the match to TRBD1 covers 7 bases. The germline CDR1 and CDR2 sequences are SEHNR and FQNEAQ (reference sequence). This CDR3 comprises 15 residues. With V trimmed by 4 bases and J by 5 bases, 10 bases remained unmatched. The CDR3 DNA follows: TGTGCCAGCAGCTCCGCAGGGGGATGGCCGGAGACCCAGTACTTC. Its translation: CASSSAGGWPETQYF.

This clonotype was seen only a few times. The chain couples TRBV5-1 to TRBJ1-1, with TRBD1 as a possible D gene (6 bases). Germline V gene data show CDR1 as SGHRS and CDR2 as YFSETQ. Trimming removed 1 base from V and 5 bases from J, with 12 bases in between. The CDR3 totals 14 residues. CDR3 sequence: CASSLTVGTTEAFF. CDR3 DNA sequence: TGCGCCAGCAGCTTGACGGTCGGGACAACTGAAGCTTTCTTT.

At least ten counts were recorded for this clonotype. J is TRBJ1-2 and V is TRBV20-1; 7 bases match TRBD1. The CDR3 extends over 13 amino acids. V trimming: 5 bases; J trimming: 0 bases; junction bases outside the gene matches: 3. Germline CDR1 is DFQATT and CDR2 is SNEGSKA (reference sequence). The CDR3 is CSAWDSSNYGYTF. CDR3 DNA sequence: TGCAGTGCTTGGGACAGCTCTAACTATGGCTACACCTTC.

The table lists this clonotype with a few counts. CDR3 sequence (DNA): TGTGCCAGCAGCCAGACCGCTCGGCCCCAGCATTTT. It is translated as CASSQTARPQHF. The gene calls are TRBV12-3 or TRBV12-4 and TRBJ1-5, with no clear D. The length of the CDR3 is 12 residues. The V and J ends lost 6 bases and 9 bases respectively, with 12 bases between them.

Ten or more counts support this clonotype. The V call is TRBV11-2, the J call TRBJ2-7; 7 bases agree with TRBD1. The germline gives CDR1 SGHAT, CDR2 FQNNGV. V shed 3 bases, J shed 4 bases, and the junction held 6 bases outside the gene matches. This CDR3 comprises 14 residues. The CDR3 DNA is TGTGCCAGCAGCTTTGAGACAGGGTGGTACGAGCAGTACGTC. It translates to CASSFETGWYEQYV.

This rearrangement joins TRBV24-1 to TRBJ2-3; no firm D call. The CDR3 extends over 14 amino acids. Germline CDR1 is KGHDR and CDR2 is SFDVKD. Trimming pared 7 bases from V and 0 bases from J, leaving 10 bases between. CDR3 bases: TGTGCCACCAGCCCGAACCCCAGCACAGATACGCAGTATTTT. Its translation: CATSPNPSTDTQYF.

The chain carries TRBV4-3 and TRBJ1-2; the D gene is possibly TRBD1 (5 bases). Germline V gene data show CDR1 as LGHNA and CDR2 as YSLEER. Trimming took off 0 bases at V and 2 bases at J, with 19 bases between the two ends. The CDR3 totals 18 residues. The CDR3 spells CASSQDLKFGGSNYGYTF. The CDR3 DNA follows: TGCGCCAGCAGCCAAGACCTTAAGTTCGGGGGATCGAACTATGGCTACACCTTC.

The CDR3 protein is CATRASTGTSTGELFF. DNA for the CDR3: TGTGCCACTAGAGCTAGCACCGGCACGAGCACCGGGGAGCTGTTTTTT. J is TRBJ2-2 and V is TRBV24-1, with D tentatively TRBD2 (5 bases). The CDR3 consists of 16 residues. Germline CDR1 and CDR2: KGHDR and SFDVKD. V was cut by 10 bases and J by 4 bases, with 21 bases left in between.

The CDR3 sequence: CASRRQLNTEAFF. The CDR3 DNA reads as TGTGCCAGCCGAAGACAGCTGAACACTGAAGCTTTCTTT. The chain uses TRBV25-1 and TRBJ1-1, with a weak D call TRBD1 (5 bases). Trimming pared 8 bases from V and 0 bases from J, leaving 10 bases between. Germline CDR1 reads MGHDK; CDR2 reads SYGVNS. This CDR3 comprises 13 residues.

This clonotype was recorded a few times. The genes are TRBV20-1 and TRBJ1-1; 9 bases line up with TRBD1. This CDR3 contains 16 residues. J gave up 2 bases and V 5 bases, and 12 bases lay outside the gene matches. Germline V gives CDR1 DFQATT, CDR2 SNEGSKA (reference sequence). The CDR3 DNA follows: TGCAGTGCTCCGAAATCGACAGGGGGGGTAAACACTGAAGCTTTCTTT. Translated: CSAPKSTGGVNTEAFF.

The V gene is TRBV20-1, the J gene TRBJ1-1, with unresolved D. The CDR3 totals 12 residues. The V end lost 4 bases, the J end lost 1 base, and 7 bases lay between the germline ends. The germline CDR1 and CDR2 sequences are DFQATT and SNEGSKA (reference sequence). The chain's CDR3 is CSATEENTEAFF. Written as DNA, the CDR3 is TGCAGTGCTACCGAGGAGAACACTGAAGCTTTCTTT.

This clonotype was detected only a few times. The gene calls are TRBV30 and TRBJ2-1; D might be TRBD1 (6 bases). CDR3 length: 15 residues. The V gene's germline CDR1 is GTSNPN and CDR2 SVGIG (reference sequence). The ends were cut back, 7 bases at V and 9 bases at J, with 25 bases in the middle. The CDR3 bases are TGTGCCTCTTATGGGGGCGAGGGGTTACTGACTGAGCAGTTCTTC. Protein: CASYGGEGLLTEQFF.

The sample holds many counts of this clonotype. The V gene is TRBV5-6, the J gene TRBJ1-1; D call uncertain. The V end lost 4 bases, the J end lost 4 bases, and 17 bases lay between the germline ends. CDR3 length: 15 amino acids. Germline V CDR1 and CDR2: SGHDT, YYEEEE. This chain's CDR3 is CASSTPGSGGTEAFF. CDR3 DNA: TGTGCCAGCAGCACTCCGGGCTCTGGAGGCACTGAAGCTTTCTTT.

This clonotype occurred a few times. The chain uses TRBV29-1 and TRBJ1-2, with D possibly TRBD1 on 5 matching bases. This CDR3 contains 13 residues. The germline V and J ends were trimmed by 2 bases and 3 bases, with 10 bases remaining between them. Germline CDR1 is SQVTM and CDR2 is ANQGSEA. The CDR3 sequence: CSVESARDYGYTF. The CDR3 DNA follows: TGCAGCGTTGAATCCGCCAGGGACTATGGCTACACCTTC.

The chain uses TRBV20-1 and TRBJ2-7, with D possibly being TRBD1 (6 bases). Per the germline V gene, CDR1 is DFQATT and CDR2 is SNEGSKA (reference sequence). The CDR3 runs to 14 residues. The germline V and J ends were trimmed by 0 bases and 7 bases, with 16 bases remaining between them. The CDR3 DNA is TGCAGTGCTAGAGATGGTGCACAGGGAAGTGAGCAGTACGTC. Protein: CSARDGAQGSEQYV.

V gene TRBV29-1 combines with J gene TRBJ2-7; 11 nucleotides agree with TRBD1. The CDR3 is 13 residues long. Germline-derived CDR1 and CDR2 are SQVTM and ANQGSEA. J was trimmed by 7 bases and V by 3 bases; bases with no gene match: 5. The CDR3 reads CSVEDRGLGEQYF. In DNA, the CDR3 is TGCAGCGTTGAGGACAGGGGGCTGGGAGAGCAGTACTTC.

This clonotype has ten or more counts. The rearrangement uses TRBV6-1 and TRBJ2-6; D gene ambiguous. V was shortened by 4 bases and J by 0 bases, with 13 bases between the two germline ends. CDR1 and CDR2 from the germline V gene are MNHNS and SASEGT. This CDR3 region has 17 residues. This CDR3 is CASSGFRRSSGANVLTF. The CDR3 region has the DNA TGTGCCAGCAGTGGGTTCCGTAGGAGCTCTGGGGCCAACGTCCTGACTTTC.

This clonotype was picked up many times. The V call is TRBV20-1, the J call TRBJ1-6, with D perhaps matching TRBD1 (6 bases). CDR3 length: 15 residues. Germline V CDR1 and CDR2: DFQATT, SNEGSKA (reference sequence). Trimming took 1 base from V and 7 from J, leaving 14 bases between them. CDR3 in amino acids: CSARGLGQFNSPLHF. The CDR3 nucleotides read TGCAGTGCTAGAGGCCTCGGACAGTTCAATTCACCCCTCCACTTT.

This clonotype was observed many times. The chain combines TRBV5-1 with TRBJ2-7; TRBD1 agrees at 7 bases. The germline V gene encodes CDR1 SGHRS and CDR2 YFSETQ. This CDR3 is built from 14 residues. Unmatched junction bases numbered 6, after V lost 2 bases and J lost 4 bases. The CDR3 spells CASSLSAGGYEQYV. CDR3 in DNA: TGCGCCAGCAGCTTATCTGCAGGGGGATACGAGCAGTACGTC.

This clonotype was picked up a small number of times. J is TRBJ2-3 and V is TRBV29-1; weak D call: TRBD1 (6 bases). V gave up 5 bases and J gave up 1 base, with 16 bases separating them. CDR1 and CDR2 (germline): SQVTM, ANQGSEA. The CDR3 extends over 15 amino acids. As DNA, the CDR3 is TGCAGCGTTCGCGGACGGACAGCCCGCACAGATACGCAGTATTTT. Translating gives CSVRGRTARTDTQYF.

This clonotype was found many times. The V and J genes are TRBV5-6 and TRBJ2-2; no reliable D call. The CDR3 is 12 residues long. Trimming left V 3 bases short and J 6 bases short, with 6 bases between. CDR1 and CDR2 from the germline V gene are SGHDT and YYEEEE. CDR3 region: CASSSRPGELFF. The CDR3 DNA reads as TGTGCCAGCAGCTCCAGACCCGGGGAGCTGTTTTTT.

A few counts support this clonotype. The genes are TRBV29-1 and TRBJ2-7; D might be TRBD1 (6 bases). The germline gives CDR1 SQVTM, CDR2 ANQGSEA. Deletions cut 6 bases from V and 2 bases from J, with 14 bases between. The CDR3 is 13 residues long. The CDR3 is CSVGLTGPYEQYF. Written as DNA, the CDR3 is TGCAGCGTCGGATTGACAGGACCCTACGAGCAGTACTTC.

In this sample, this clonotype turned up a few times. The genes are TRBV5-1 and TRBJ2-3, with 7 bases matching TRBD1. This CDR3 has 15 amino acids. V lost 3 bases, J lost 0 bases, and 4 bases stayed unmatched. Germline CDR1 reads SGHRS; CDR2 reads YFSETQ. CDR3 nucleotides: TGCGCCAGCAGCTCCCGGGACAGTAGCACAGATACGCAGTATTTT. This gives the protein CASSSRDSSTDTQYF.

The rearrangement uses TRBV20-1 and TRBJ2-7, with TRBD2 as a possible D gene (7 bases). The CDR3 length is 14 residues. The germline V and J ends were trimmed by 3 bases and 2 bases, with 14 bases remaining between them. Looked up from germline, CDR1 is DFQATT and CDR2 is SNEGSKA (reference sequence). CDR3 protein: CSARGGRGPYEQYV. The DNA for the CDR3 is TGCAGTGCTAGGGGGGGGCGCGGTCCCTACGAGCAGTACGTC.